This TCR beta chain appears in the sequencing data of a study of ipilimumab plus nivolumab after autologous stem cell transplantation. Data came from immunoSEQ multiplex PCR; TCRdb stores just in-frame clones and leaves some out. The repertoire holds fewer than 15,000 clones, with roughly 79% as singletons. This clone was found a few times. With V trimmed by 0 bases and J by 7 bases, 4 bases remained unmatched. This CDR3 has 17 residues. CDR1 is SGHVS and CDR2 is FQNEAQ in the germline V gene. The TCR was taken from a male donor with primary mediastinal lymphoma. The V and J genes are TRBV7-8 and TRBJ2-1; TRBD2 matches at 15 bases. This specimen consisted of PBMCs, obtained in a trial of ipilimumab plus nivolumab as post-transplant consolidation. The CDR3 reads CASSLAWTSGGANEQFF. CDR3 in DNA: TGTGCCAGCAGCTTAGCTTGGACTAGCGGGGGGGCAAATGAGCAGTTCTTC. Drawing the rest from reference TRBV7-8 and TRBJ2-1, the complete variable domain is GAGVSQSPRYKVAKRGQDVALRCDPISGHVSLFWYQQALGQGPEFLTYFQNEAQLDKSGLPSDRFFAERPEGSVSTLKIQRTQQEDSAVYLCASSLAWTSGGANEQFFGPGTRLTVL.